The 32 T cell receptor beta chains presented below share a single source sample, sequenced in a study of cytomegalovirus exposure and HLA in healthy donors. This PCR relied on a set of 60 Vbeta primers and 13 Jbeta primers. Only in-frame clones appear in the TCRdb table, and some are missing; sequencing was by immunoSEQ multiplex PCR. The sample has around 180,000 clones, 70% to 85% seen once. The sequenced sample consisted of PBMCs. These receptors were obtained from a girl aged 2-10 years in good health and CMV-seropositive.

The CDR3 loop reads CASSLAAAGRPLGTDTQYF. The CDR3 nucleotides read TGCGCCAGCAGCTTGGCCGCAGCGGGAAGGCCTTTGGGTACAGATACGCAGTATTTT. V gene TRBV5-1 combines with J gene TRBJ2-3; 7 bases match TRBD2. V lost 0 bases, J lost 3 bases, and 16 bases stayed unmatched. Germline CDR1 SGHRS, CDR2 YFSETQ. The CDR3 covers 19 residues.

The chain links TRBV5-1 to TRBJ2-5; TRBD2 agrees at 12 bases. The V gene end was trimmed by 4 bases and the J gene end by 5 bases; junction bases not matched to a gene: 9. CDR1 is SGHRS and CDR2 is YFSETQ in the germline V gene. This CDR3 spans 16 amino acids. The chain's CDR3 is CASSPLLAGGRETQYF. In DNA, the CDR3 is TGCGCCAGCAGCCCGCTCCTAGCGGGGGGGCGGGAGACCCAGTACTTC.

This clone was counted between two and nine times. This sequence joins TRBV6-7 and TRBJ2-2; 7 bases agree with TRBD1. TRBV6-7 is annotated as an ORF whose role is uncertain. V lost 0 bases, J lost 5 bases, and 15 bases stayed unmatched. This CDR3 region has 19 residues. As DNA, the CDR3 is TGTGCCAGCAGTTACTCGACACAGGACAGGACCTCGGTTACCGGGGAGCTGTTTTTT. This gives the protein CASSYSTQDRTSVTGELFF.

The rearrangement uses TRBV11-3 and TRBJ2-2; no clear D gene. Trimming stripped 5 bases from V and 2 bases from J, with 15 bases between. The germline V gene encodes CDR1 SGHNT and CDR2 YENEEA. The CDR3 has 16 residues. The DNA for the CDR3 is TGTGCCAGCAGCCACTGGTACTCAGGAAACACCGGGGAGCTGTTTTTT. It translates to CASSHWYSGNTGELFF.

This clone was counted a single time. The rearrangement uses TRBV5-1 and TRBJ2-4; D perhaps matches TRBD1 (6 bases). Germline CDR1 is SGHRS and CDR2 is YFSETQ. The CDR3 contains 16 residues. The V gene lost 0 bases and the J gene lost 1 base, with 11 bases spanning the gap. The CDR3 bases are TGCGCCAGCAGCTTGGTGGCAGGGGCGGCCAAAAACATTCAGTACTTC. This translates into CASSLVAGAAKNIQYF.

J is TRBJ2-7 and V is TRBV6-5, with 8 positions matching TRBD1. The length of the CDR3 is 14 residues. Germline CDR1 is MNHEY and CDR2 is SVGAGI. J gave up 3 bases and V 5 bases, and 6 bases lay outside the gene matches. The CDR3 bases are TGTGCCAGCAGTACCCGACAGGGGTACTACGAGCAGTACTTC. This codes for CASSTRQGYYEQYF.

This rearrangement joins TRBV6-1 to TRBJ1-6, with a weak D call TRBD1 (6 bases). V shed 2 bases and J shed 0 bases, with 17 bases lying between them. Germline loops: CDR1 MNHNS, CDR2 SASEGT. The CDR3 runs to 19 residues. CDR3 nucleotides: TGTGCCAGCAGTGAACTGAACAGGGCCCATAGCTCCTATAATTCACCCCTCCACTTT. The encoded protein is CASSELNRAHSSYNSPLHF.

The chain is built from TRBV29-1 and TRBJ2-5, with 9 nucleotides matching TRBD2. Germline V CDR1 and CDR2: SQVTM, ANQGSEA. With 5 bases clipped from V and 13 bases from J, the junction kept 8 bases outside the gene matches. This CDR3 spans 11 amino acids. As DNA, the CDR3 is TGCAGCGTTACCTTAGCGGGAGCCCGGTACTTC. Encoded protein: CSVTLAGARYF.

In this sample, this clone turned up a few times. The CDR3 is CASGLVLTGGTEAFF. The CDR3 coding sequence is TGTGCTAGTGGTTTGGTACTCACCGGGGGGACTGAAGCTTTCTTT. The J gene is TRBJ1-1, the V gene TRBV12-5; possibly TRBD1 for D (5 bases). Between the trimmed V and J ends, which lost 0 bases and 5 bases, there was a span of 13 bases. Germline V gene lookup returns CDR1 LGHNT and CDR2 FRNRAP. CDR3 length: 15 residues. The variable domain in full, with the rest retrieved from reference TRBV12-5 and TRBJ1-1, is DARVTQTPRHKVTEMGQEVTMRCQPILGHNTVFWYRQTMMQGLELLAYFRNRAPLDDSGMPKDRFSAEMPDATLATLKIQPSEPRDSAVYFCASGLVLTGGTEAFFGQGTRLTVV.

V and J are TRBV27 and TRBJ1-5; D uncertain. V was shortened by 2 bases and J by 4 bases, with 12 bases between the two germline ends. CDR3 length: 15 amino acids. CDR1 is MNHEY and CDR2 is SMNVEV in the germline V gene (reference sequence). CDR3 sequence (DNA): TGTGCCAGCAGTTTAAGTCTGGGAGGTAATCAGCCCCAGCATTTT. This codes for CASSLSLGGNQPQHF.

The V gene is TRBV27, the J gene TRBJ1-1, with 7 bases identical to TRBD1. CDR3 length: 14 amino acids. Trimming took 2 bases from V and 4 from J; bases not matched to a gene: 4. Germline V gene lookup returns CDR1 MNHEY and CDR2 SMNVEV (reference sequence). CDR3 region: CASSLIGGGTEAFF. Here the CDR3 DNA reads TGTGCCAGCAGTTTAATAGGGGGCGGCACTGAAGCTTTCTTT.

The genes are TRBV6-1 and TRBJ2-2; 11 bases align to TRBD1. This CDR3 is 15 amino acids long. Germline CDR1 MNHNS, CDR2 SASEGT. J gave up 8 bases and V 6 bases, and 8 bases lay outside the gene matches. CDR3 coding DNA: TGTGCCAGCAGGGGGACAGGGGGAGTATATGGGGAGCTGTTTTTT. Its protein product is CASRGTGGVYGELFF.

This clone was counted once. CDR3 in DNA: TGTGCCAGCGCGGAAGACAGGCCGGACTCTGGGGCCAACGTCCTGACTTTC. Translation: CASAEDRPDSGANVLTF. The V call is TRBV11-3, the J call TRBJ2-6; D possibly corresponds to TRBD1 (6 bases). This CDR3 comprises 17 residues. With 8 bases removed from V and 0 bases from J, the gap between germline ends came to 17 bases. Germline V CDR1 and CDR2: SGHNT, YENEEA.

The chain couples TRBV27 to TRBJ1-4; tentatively, D is TRBD1 (5 bases). In germline, CDR1 is MNHEY, CDR2 SMNVEV (reference sequence). The CDR3 runs 17 residues. V was pared by 3 bases and J by 3 bases, with 17 bases between. In nucleotides, the CDR3 is TGTGCCAGCAGTTTTGGCCGCGGGGCTGGAGCTAATGAAAAACTGTTTTTT. Encoded protein: CASSFGRGAGANEKLFF.

In regard to this clone: Its ends do not fully match the called genes, so a read error is possible. The V and J genes are TRBV7-7 and TRBJ2-3; 8 positions agree with TRBD2. The germline V gene has CDR1 SSHAT and CDR2 FNYEAQ (reference sequence). The CDR3 consists of 16 residues. The CDR3: CASSLELGGGPDTQYF. The CDR3 DNA follows: TGTGCTAGCAGCTTAGAGCTCGGGGGGGGGCCAGATACGCAGTATTTT.

This chain uses TRBV6-5 with TRBJ2-3; D uncertain. This CDR3 spans 14 amino acids. In germline, CDR1 is MNHEY, CDR2 SVGAGI. V was clipped by 6 bases and J by 2 bases, with 12 bases between them. The CDR3 sequence: CASRQAQHTDTQYF. DNA of the CDR3: TGTGCCAGCAGGCAGGCCCAACACACAGATACGCAGTATTTT.

This clone was recorded once. The chain combines TRBV28 with TRBJ2-5; TRBD2 agrees at 11 bases. The J call is in doubt because the DNA end fits TRBJ2-7 better. Germline CDR1 MDHEN, CDR2 SYDVKM. The CDR3 is 17 amino acids. Written as DNA, the CDR3 is TGTGCCAGTCGACTAGCGGGGCAGGGTGGGGGATCCTACGAGCAGTACTTC. Protein sequence: CASRLAGQGGGSYEQYF.

J is TRBJ2-7 and V is TRBV6-6, with TRBD1 matching over 7 bases. The CDR3 consists of 14 residues. The J segment lost 4 bases and the V segment lost 1 base, leaving 4 bases of the junction unmatched. CDR1 is MNHNY and CDR2 is SVGAGI in the germline V gene (reference sequence). The CDR3 sequence: CASSYWGTAYEQYF. In DNA form, the CDR3 reads TGTGCCAGCAGTTACTGGGGGACAGCATACGAGCAGTACTTC.

The chain is built from TRBV28 and TRBJ2-7; D is uncertain. Germline CDR1 reads MDHEN; CDR2 reads SYDVKM. The CDR3 runs to 12 residues. V lost 7 bases and J 1 base, leaving 8 bases between the germline ends. The CDR3 is CASTGRSYEQYF. The DNA of the CDR3 is TGTGCCAGCACCGGTCGTTCCTACGAGCAGTACTTC.

This clone appeared a few times. Since no conserved phenylalanine or tryptophan closes the CDR3, a read error is the likely cause. The limits of the CDR3 on the DNA are not certain, so only TCRdb's listed CDR3 is given. This CDR3 is CASSESWGRGRL. The chain employs TRBV2 and TRBJ1-6; TRBD1 is taken as the D call from the table, unchecked against the DNA. From germline, CDR1 is SNHLY and CDR2 FYNNEI. Counting both end residues, the CDR3 totals 12 amino acids.

V and J are TRBV7-2 and TRBJ2-1, with a weak D call TRBD2 (6 bases). There are 16 residues in the CDR3. Germline CDR1 and CDR2: SGHTA and FQGNSA. V lost 5 bases, J lost 2 bases, and 16 bases lay in between. In nucleotides, the CDR3 is TGTGCCAGCAGCCCCAGGACTAAGGTGGCCTACAATGAGCAGTTCTTC. Encoded protein: CASSPRTKVAYNEQFF. Full variable domain (remainder filled in from reference TRBV7-2 and TRBJ2-1): GAGVSQSPSNKVTEKGKDVELRCDPISGHTALYWYRQSLGQGLEFLIYFQGNSAPDKSGLPSDRFSAERTGGSVSTLTIQRTQQEDSAVYLCASSPRTKVAYNEQFFGPGTRLTVL.

The rearrangement joins TRBV10-3 to TRBJ1-1, with 7 bases lining up with TRBD1. The CDR3 loop spans 16 amino acids. Trimming at V came to 2 bases and at J to 0 bases, leaving 6 bases not matched to a gene. Germline CDR1 reads ENHRY; CDR2 reads SYGVKD. The CDR3, as DNA: TGTGCCATCAGTGAGCAGGTAGGGACAGTGAACACTGAAGCTTTCTTT. Amino acids: CAISEQVGTVNTEAFF.

This chain joins TRBV2 and TRBJ2-5; maybe TRBD2 (5 bases). The germline CDR1 and CDR2 sequences are SNHLY and FYNNEI. This CDR3 is built from 14 residues. V lost 1 base, J lost 5 bases, and 11 bases lay in between. This CDR3 is CASSEDLAMETQYF. The CDR3 nucleotides are TGTGCCAGCAGTGAAGATTTAGCGATGGAGACCCAGTACTTC.

The chain links TRBV27 to TRBJ1-2; D is unclear. The length of the CDR3 is 13 residues. V was trimmed by 3 bases and J by 6 bases, leaving 11 bases between them. In germline, CDR1 is MNHEY, CDR2 SMNVEV (reference sequence). CDR3 loop: CASSFNSGNGYTF. The CDR3 nucleotides read TGTGCCAGCAGTTTTAATTCGGGGAATGGCTACACCTTC.

The gene calls are TRBV2 and TRBJ2-7; D is unresolved. The CDR3 consists of 11 residues. Germline V gene sequence: CDR1 SNHLY, CDR2 FYNNEI. V was pared by 3 bases and J by 4 bases, with 4 bases between. The CDR3 region has the DNA TGTGCCAGCAGTGAGCGGTACGAGCAGTACTTC. Translation: CASSERYEQYF.

In this sample, this clone turned up a few times. The genes are TRBV4-1 and TRBJ1-5, with 8 nucleotides matching TRBD1. J lost 4 bases, V lost 4 bases, and 9 bases had no gene match. The CDR3 extends over 16 amino acids. The germline V gene has CDR1 MGHRA and CDR2 YSYEKL. CDR3 amino acids: CASSPRRTGRNQPQHF. As DNA, the CDR3 is TGCGCCAGCAGCCCGCGGCGGACAGGGAGGAATCAGCCCCAGCATTTT.

This chain joins TRBV6-5 and TRBJ1-5, with TRBD1 matching over 8 bases. The CDR3 has 15 residues. The junction had 5 bases not matched to a gene; V was cut back by 6 bases and J by 1 base. Germline CDR1 reads MNHEY; CDR2 reads SVGAGI. The CDR3 DNA follows: TGTGCCAGCAGACTCGGACAGGGCAGCAATCAGCCCCAGCATTTT. It specifies CASRLGQGSNQPQHF.

The table lists this clone with a few counts. This chain connects TRBV28 to TRBJ1-2, with D unresolved. This CDR3 has 13 amino acids. Trimming cost V 5 bases and J 6 bases, with 13 bases left between them. The germline CDR1 and CDR2 sequences are MDHEN and SYDVKM. The CDR3 nucleotides read TGTGCCAGCAGTCCGTATCACACGCATGGCTACACCTTC. Translation: CASSPYHTHGYTF.

V and J are TRBV28 and TRBJ2-2; D is unclear. V was trimmed by 2 bases and J by 4 bases, leaving 14 bases between them. CDR1 is MDHEN and CDR2 is SYDVKM in the germline V gene. This CDR3 spans 16 amino acids. This chain's CDR3 is CASSLIERVPTGELFF. The DNA for the CDR3 is TGTGCCAGCAGTTTAATCGAACGAGTCCCCACCGGGGAGCTGTTTTTT.

This clone was observed once. The V call is TRBV5-1, the J call TRBJ2-1; 10 bases agree with TRBD1. With V trimmed by 1 base and J by 8 bases, 9 bases remained unmatched. The CDR3 extends over 16 amino acids. The V gene's germline CDR1 is SGHRS and CDR2 YFSETQ. The CDR3, as DNA: TGCGCCAGCAGCTTGTTCGGGACAGGGGAGATATATGAGCAGTTCTTC. It is translated as CASSLFGTGEIYEQFF. The full variable domain, completed using reference TRBV5-1 and TRBJ2-1, is KAGVTQTPRYLIKTRGQQVTLSCSPISGHRSVSWYQQTPGQGLQFLFEYFSETQRNKGNFPGRFSGRQFSNSRSEMNVSTLELGDSALYLCASSLFGTGEIYEQFFGPGTRLTVL.

The chain employs TRBV5-1 and TRBJ2-1; the D is unclear. V was trimmed by 0 bases and J by 9 bases, leaving 4 bases between them. The CDR3 runs to 11 residues. Germline CDR1 and CDR2: SGHRS and YFSETQ. The CDR3 is CASSLAGEQFF. The CDR3 nucleotides are TGCGCCAGCAGCTTGGCCGGTGAGCAGTTCTTC.

The chain has TRBV9 and TRBJ2-1, with D hard to call. The CDR3 length is 14 residues. The germline V and J ends were trimmed by 0 bases and 6 bases, with 10 bases remaining between them. The germline gives CDR1 SGDLS, CDR2 YYNGEE. DNA for the CDR3: TGTGCCAGCAGCGTAGATCGAGGAACCAATGAGCAGTTCTTC. Encoded protein: CASSVDRGTNEQFF.